A single sample is the source of the 2 T cell receptor beta chains below, sequenced in a study of cytomegalovirus exposure and HLA in healthy donors. Only in-frame clones appear in the TCRdb table, and some are missing; sequencing was by immunoSEQ multiplex PCR. The table includes about 340,000 clones, 86% detected once. The sequenced sample was PBMCs. Every receptor here comes from a young woman in good health and CMV-seronegative.

V gene TRBV5-4 combines with J gene TRBJ1-2; 9 bases fit TRBD1. J gave up 1 base and V 4 bases, and 5 bases lay outside the gene matches. Germline V CDR1 and CDR2: SGHNT, YYREEE (reference sequence). The CDR3 consists of 15 residues. The CDR3 DNA is TGTGCCAGCAGCCCGCCGGGACAGGGTAACTATGGCTACACCTTC. Protein product: CASSPPGQGNYGYTF. Together with reference TRBV5-4 and TRBJ1-2, the CDR3 gives the full variable domain: ETGVTQSPTHLIKTRGQQVTLRCSSQSGHNTVSWYQQALGQGPQFIFQYYREEENGRGNFPPRFSGLQFPNYSSELNVNALELDDSALYLCASSPPGQGNYGYTFGSGTRLTVV.

Comments on this clone: Other DNA sequences of this sample code for an identical CDR3. V gene TRBV2 combines with J gene TRBJ1-1, with 7 bases matching TRBD1. Germline V gives CDR1 SNHLY, CDR2 FYNNEI. CDR3 length equals 12 residues. The V gene end was trimmed by 4 bases and the J gene end by 6 bases; junction bases not matched to a gene: 2. CDR3: CASSGQGAEAFF. The CDR3 coding sequence is TGTGCCAGCAGTGGACAGGGTGCTGAAGCTTTCTTT.